In this sample, the clone carrying this T cell receptor (beta chain) turned up a few times. The CDR3 length is 16 residues. This specimen comes from a study of human T cells and chemical hapten exposure. As for time point: patch test 1, 2 weeks after DPC sensitization. The treatment denotes: therapeutic diphenylcyclopropenone sensitization with weekly scalp DPC. In the authors' workflow: Sequenced samples showed a median of approximately 100,000 TCRs each, with counts running from around 24,000 to 710,000. MiXCR, run by TCRdb on the RACE reads, gives a single entry per CDR3 protein. TCRdb, not the original authors, processed these V and J calls. The sample consists of roughly 80,000 distinct CDR3 sequences, about 10% of them appearing once.

The rearrangement joins TRBV21-1 to TRBJ2-1; the D call in the table, TRBD1, was not verified against the DNA. TRBV21-1 is an annotated pseudogene. The receptor was derived from a woman aged 45 to 65 with alopecia areata. Some clones in this sample may be carry-over from other donors' samples. The starting material was whole blood, obtained in connection with sensitization to the hapten diphenylcyclopropenone (DPC). CDR3 bases: TGTGCCAGCAGCCCATCCGTGGGGGAATGGTACAATGAGCAGTTCTTC. Translating gives CASSPSVGEWYNEQFF.